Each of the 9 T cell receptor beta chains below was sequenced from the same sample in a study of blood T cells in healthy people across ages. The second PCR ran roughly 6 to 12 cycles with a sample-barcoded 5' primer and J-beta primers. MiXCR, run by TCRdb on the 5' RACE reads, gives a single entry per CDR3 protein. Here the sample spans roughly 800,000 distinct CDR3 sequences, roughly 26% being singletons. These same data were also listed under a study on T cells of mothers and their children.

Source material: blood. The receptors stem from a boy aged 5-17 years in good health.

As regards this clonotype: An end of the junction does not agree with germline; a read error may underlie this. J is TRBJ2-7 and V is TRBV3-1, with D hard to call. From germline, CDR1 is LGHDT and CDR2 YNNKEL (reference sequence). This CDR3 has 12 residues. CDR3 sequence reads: CASSQVGASQSF. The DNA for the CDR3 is TGTGCCAGCAGCCAAGTAGGAGCCTCCCAGTCGTTC.

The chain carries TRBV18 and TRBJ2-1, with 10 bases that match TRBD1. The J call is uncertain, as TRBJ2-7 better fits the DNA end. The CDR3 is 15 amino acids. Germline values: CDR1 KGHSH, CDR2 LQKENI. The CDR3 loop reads CASSGGQGTIAWQYF. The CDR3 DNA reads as TGTGCCAGCTCAGGGGGACAGGGGACCATCGCCTGGCAGTACTTC.

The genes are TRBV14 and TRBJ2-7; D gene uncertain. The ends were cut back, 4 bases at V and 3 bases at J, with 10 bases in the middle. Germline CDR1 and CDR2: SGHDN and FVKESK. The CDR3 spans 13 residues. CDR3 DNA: TGTGCCAGCAGCCCCCTGGATGGCTACGAGCAGTACTTC. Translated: CASSPLDGYEQYF.

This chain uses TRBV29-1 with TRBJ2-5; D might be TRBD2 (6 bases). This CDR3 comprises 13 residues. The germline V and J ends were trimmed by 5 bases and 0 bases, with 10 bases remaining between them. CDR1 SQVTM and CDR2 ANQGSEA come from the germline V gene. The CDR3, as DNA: TGCAGCGTTTTGGGGGGTTACCAAGAGACCCAGTACTTC. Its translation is CSVLGGYQETQYF.

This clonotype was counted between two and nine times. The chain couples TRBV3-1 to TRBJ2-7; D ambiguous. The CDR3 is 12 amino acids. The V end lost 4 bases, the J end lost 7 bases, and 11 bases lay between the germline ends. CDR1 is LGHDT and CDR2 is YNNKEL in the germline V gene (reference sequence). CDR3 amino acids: CASSPRPWEQYF. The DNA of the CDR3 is TGTGCCAGCAGCCCGCGACCCTGGGAGCAGTACTTC.

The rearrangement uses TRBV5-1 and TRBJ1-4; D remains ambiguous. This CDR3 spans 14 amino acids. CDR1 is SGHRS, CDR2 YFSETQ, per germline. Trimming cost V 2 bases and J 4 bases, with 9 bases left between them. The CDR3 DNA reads TGCGCCAGCAGCTTTGGGCTGGATAATGAAAAACTGTTTTTT. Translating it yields CASSFGLDNEKLFF.

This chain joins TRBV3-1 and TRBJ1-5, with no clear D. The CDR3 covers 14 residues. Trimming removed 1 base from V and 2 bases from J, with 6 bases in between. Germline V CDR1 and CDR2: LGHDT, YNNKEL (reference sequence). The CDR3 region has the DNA TGTGCCAGCAGCCAAGGTGAGGGCAATCAGCCCCAGCATTTT. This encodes CASSQGEGNQPQHF.

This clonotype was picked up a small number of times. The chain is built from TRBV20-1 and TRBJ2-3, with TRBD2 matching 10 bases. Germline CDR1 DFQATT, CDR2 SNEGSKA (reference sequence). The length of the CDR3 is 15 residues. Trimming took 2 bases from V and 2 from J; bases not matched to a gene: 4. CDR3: CSARTSGELTDTQYF. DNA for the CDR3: TGCAGTGCTAGAACTAGCGGGGAGCTCACAGATACGCAGTATTTT.

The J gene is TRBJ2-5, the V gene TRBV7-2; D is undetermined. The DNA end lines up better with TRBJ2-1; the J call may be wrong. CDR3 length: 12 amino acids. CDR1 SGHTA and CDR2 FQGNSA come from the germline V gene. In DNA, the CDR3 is TGTGCCAGCAGCTTATACTCCCGTGAGCAGTTCTTC. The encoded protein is CASSLYSREQFF.